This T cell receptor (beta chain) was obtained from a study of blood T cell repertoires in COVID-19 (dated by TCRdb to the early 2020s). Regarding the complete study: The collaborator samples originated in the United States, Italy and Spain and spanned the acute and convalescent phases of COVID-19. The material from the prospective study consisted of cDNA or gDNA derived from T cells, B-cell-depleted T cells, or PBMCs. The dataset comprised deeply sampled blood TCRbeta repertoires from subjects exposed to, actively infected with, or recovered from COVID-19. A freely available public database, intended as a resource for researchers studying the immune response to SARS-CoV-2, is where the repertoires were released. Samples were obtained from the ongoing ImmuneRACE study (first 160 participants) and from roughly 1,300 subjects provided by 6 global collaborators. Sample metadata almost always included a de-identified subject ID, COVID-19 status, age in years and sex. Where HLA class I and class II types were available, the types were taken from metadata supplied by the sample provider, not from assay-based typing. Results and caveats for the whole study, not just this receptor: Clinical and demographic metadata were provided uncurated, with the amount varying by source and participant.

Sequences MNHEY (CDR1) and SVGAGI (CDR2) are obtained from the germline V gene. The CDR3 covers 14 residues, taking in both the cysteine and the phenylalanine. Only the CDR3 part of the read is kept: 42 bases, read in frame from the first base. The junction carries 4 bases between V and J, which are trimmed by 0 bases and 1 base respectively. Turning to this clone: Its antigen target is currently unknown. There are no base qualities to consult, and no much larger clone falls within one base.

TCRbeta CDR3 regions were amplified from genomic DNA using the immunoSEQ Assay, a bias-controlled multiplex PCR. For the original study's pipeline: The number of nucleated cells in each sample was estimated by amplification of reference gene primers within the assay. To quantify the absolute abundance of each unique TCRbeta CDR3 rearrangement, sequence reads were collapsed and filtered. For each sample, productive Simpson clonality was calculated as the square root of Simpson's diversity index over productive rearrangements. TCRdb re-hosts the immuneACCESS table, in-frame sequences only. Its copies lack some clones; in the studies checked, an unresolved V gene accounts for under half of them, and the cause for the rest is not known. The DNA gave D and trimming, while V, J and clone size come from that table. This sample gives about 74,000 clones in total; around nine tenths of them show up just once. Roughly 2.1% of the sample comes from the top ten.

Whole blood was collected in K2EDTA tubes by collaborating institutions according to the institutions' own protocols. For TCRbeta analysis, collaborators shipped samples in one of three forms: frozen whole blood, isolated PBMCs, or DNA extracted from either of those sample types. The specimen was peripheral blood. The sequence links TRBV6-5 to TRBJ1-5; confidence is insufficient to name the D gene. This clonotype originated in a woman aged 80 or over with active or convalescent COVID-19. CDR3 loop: CASSYSRSNQPQHF. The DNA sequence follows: TGTGCCAGCAGTTACTCGAGGAGCAATCAGCCCCAGCATTTT.